This T cell receptor beta chain emerged from a study of T cell changes during pregnancy in multiple sclerosis. Profiled with immunoSEQ multiplex PCR; TCRdb holds only in-frame clones, not every one. The data contain about 110,000 clones, more than 85% of them singletons. The V gene lost 2 bases and the J gene lost 7 bases, with 12 bases spanning the gap. This CDR3 spans 14 amino acids. From germline, CDR1 is SGHTA and CDR2 FQGNSA. The sequencing here drew on peripheral blood, taken after pregnancy. The TCR originated in a female donor with multiple sclerosis, enrolled in a pregnancy study. The chain has TRBV7-2 and TRBJ2-1; unclear D gene. CDR3 sequence reads: CASSLPNQVNEQFF. DNA of the CDR3: TGTGCCAGCAGCTTACCCAATCAGGTGAATGAGCAGTTCTTC. Based on the CDR3 plus reference TRBV7-2 and TRBJ2-1, the full variable domain is GAGVSQSPSNKVTEKGKDVELRCDPISGHTALYWYRQSLGQGLEFLIYFQGNSAPDKSGLPSDRFSAERTGGSVSTLTIQRTQQEDSAVYLCASSLPNQVNEQFFGPGTRLTVL.